This T cell receptor beta chain stems from a study of CXCR3-negative and CXCR3-positive naive CD8 T cells. General observations from the study: Similar TRBV-TRBJ usage characterized naive CXCR3-negative and CXCR3-positive cells; memory cells differed. Naive subsets had comparable surface CD5, so TRB CDR3 properties gauged TCR strength. For memory CD8+ cells diversity was much lower, but both naive subsets had comparably high diversity. TRB CDR3s of CXCR3-positive naive cells were more hydrophobic than those of CXCR3-negative naive cells.

UMI-labeled TRB cDNA libraries were prepared by 5' RACE. TCRdb re-called the 5' RACE reads, yielding one record per CDR3 amino acid sequence without DNA. The sample shows about 120,000 distinct CDR3 sequences, and approximately 0.54% sits with its ten largest clones. CDR1 is ENHRY and CDR2 is SYGVKD in the germline V gene. The CDR3 runs to 12 residues. Notes on this clonotype: What it recognizes is unknown.

The V call is TRBV10-3, the J call TRBJ2-5. The TCR comes from a human donor in good health. Some clones in this sample may be carry-over from other donors' samples. The sample was naive CXCR3+ CD8+ T cells from blood. Subset: CD45RO-CCR7+CD27+CD95- naive CD8+ T cells expressing CXCR3 (TNR3+). This chain's CDR3 is CAISDVQETQYF.